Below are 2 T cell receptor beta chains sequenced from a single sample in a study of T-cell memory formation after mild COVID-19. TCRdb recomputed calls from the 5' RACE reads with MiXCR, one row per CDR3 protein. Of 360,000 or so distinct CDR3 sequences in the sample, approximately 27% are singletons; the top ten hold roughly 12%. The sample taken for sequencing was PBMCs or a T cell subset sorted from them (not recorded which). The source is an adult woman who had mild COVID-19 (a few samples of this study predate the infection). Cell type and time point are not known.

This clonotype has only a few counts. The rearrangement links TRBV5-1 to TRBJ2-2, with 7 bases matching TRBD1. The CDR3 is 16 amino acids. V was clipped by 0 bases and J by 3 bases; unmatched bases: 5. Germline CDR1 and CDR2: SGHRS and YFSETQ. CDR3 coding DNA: TGCGCCAGCAGCTTGGAAAGGGGGCGAGACACCGGGGAGCTGTTTTTT. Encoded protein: CASSLERGRDTGELFF.

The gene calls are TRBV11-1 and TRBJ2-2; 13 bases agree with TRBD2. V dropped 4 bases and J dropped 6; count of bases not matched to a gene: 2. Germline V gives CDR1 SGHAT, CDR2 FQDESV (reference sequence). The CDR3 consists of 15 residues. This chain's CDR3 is CASSSTSGRAGELFF. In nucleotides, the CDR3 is TGTGCCAGCAGCTCTACTAGCGGGAGGGCCGGGGAGCTGTTTTTT.